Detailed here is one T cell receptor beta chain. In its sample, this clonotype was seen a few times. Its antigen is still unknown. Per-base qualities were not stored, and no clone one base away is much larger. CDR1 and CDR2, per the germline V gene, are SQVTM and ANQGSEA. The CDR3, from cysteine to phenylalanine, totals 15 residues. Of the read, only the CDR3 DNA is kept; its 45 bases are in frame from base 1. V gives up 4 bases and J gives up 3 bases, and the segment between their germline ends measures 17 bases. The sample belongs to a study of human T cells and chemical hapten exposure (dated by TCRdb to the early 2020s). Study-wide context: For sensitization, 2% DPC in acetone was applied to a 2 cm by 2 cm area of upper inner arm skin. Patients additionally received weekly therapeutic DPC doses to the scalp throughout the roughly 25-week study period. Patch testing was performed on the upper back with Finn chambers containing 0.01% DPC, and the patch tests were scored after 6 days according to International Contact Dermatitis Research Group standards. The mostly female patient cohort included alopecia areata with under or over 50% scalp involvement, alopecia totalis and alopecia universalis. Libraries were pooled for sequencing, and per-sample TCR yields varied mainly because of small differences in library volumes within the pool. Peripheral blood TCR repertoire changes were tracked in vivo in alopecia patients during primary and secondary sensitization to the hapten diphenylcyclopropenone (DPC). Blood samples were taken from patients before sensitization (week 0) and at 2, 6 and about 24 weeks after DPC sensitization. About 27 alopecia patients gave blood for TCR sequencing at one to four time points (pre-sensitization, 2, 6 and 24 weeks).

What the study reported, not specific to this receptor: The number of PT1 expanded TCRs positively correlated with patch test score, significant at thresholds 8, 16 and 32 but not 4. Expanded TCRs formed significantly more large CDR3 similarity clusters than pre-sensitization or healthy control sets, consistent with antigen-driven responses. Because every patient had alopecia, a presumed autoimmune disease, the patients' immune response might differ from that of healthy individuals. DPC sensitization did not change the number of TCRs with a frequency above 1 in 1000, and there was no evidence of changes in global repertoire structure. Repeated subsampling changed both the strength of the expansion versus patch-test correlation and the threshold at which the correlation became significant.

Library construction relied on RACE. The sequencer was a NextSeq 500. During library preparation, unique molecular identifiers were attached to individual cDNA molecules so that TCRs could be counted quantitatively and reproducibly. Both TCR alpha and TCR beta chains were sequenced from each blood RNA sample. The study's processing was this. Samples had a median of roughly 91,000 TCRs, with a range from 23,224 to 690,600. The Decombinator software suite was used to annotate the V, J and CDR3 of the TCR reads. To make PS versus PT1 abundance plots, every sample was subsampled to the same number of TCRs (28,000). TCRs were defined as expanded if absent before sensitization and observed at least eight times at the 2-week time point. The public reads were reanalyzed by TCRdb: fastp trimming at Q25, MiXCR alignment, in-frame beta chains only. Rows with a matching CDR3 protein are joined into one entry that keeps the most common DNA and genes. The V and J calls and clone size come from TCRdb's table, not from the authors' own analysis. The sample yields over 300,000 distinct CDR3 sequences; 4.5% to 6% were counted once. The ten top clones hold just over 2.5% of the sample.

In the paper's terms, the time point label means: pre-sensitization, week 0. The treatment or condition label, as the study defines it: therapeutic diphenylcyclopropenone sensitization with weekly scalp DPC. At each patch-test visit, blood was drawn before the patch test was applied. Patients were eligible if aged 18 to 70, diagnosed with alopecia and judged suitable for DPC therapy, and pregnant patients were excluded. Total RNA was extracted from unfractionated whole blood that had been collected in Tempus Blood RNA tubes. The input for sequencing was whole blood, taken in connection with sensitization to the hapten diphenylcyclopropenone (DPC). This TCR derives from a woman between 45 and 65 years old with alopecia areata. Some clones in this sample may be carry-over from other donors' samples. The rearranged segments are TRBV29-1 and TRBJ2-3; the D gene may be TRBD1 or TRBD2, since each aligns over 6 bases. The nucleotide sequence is TGCAGCGTTGCCGGGAGTCAAGGGGGAACAGATACGCAGTATTTT. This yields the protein CSVAGSQGGTDTQYF.